A selection of T cell receptor beta chains follows, all from one sample in a study of T cell responses to AZD1222 COVID-19 vaccine. The data were produced by immunoSEQ multiplex PCR, yet TCRdb's version contains in-frame clones alone and is incomplete. The repertoire holds tens of thousands of clones, with around nine tenths as singletons. Sequenced material: peripheral blood, taken on day 0 of AZD1222 vaccination. These receptors came from an adult in good health. Both conserved end residues are part of each CDR3. The order of the fields is V gene, J gene, D gene, clone size, CDR3 DNA, CDR3 protein. The D gene is left open where the match is weak. Size values are once, few and many counts, or a class for expanded clones, and some rows have none.

V gene: TRBV5-1; J gene: TRBJ2-7; D gene: .; clone size: .; CDR3 DNA: TGCGCCAGCAGCTGGAACTTAGGAAACTACGAGCAGTACTTC; CDR3 protein: CASSWNLGNYEQYF
V gene: TRBV5-8; J gene: TRBJ2-1; D gene: TRBD1; clone size: .; CDR3 DNA: TGTGCCAGCACTCCCCCATGGGCAGGGGGCTGGAATGAGCAGTTCTTC; CDR3 protein: CASTPPWAGGWNEQFF
V gene: TRBV4-1; J gene: TRBJ2-3; D gene: .; clone size: .; CDR3 DNA: TGCGCCAGCAGCCAGGGCCTAGTTGTAGATACGCAGTATTTT; CDR3 protein: CASSQGLVVDTQYF
V gene: TRBV9; J gene: TRBJ1-1; D gene: TRBD1; clone size: .; CDR3 DNA: TGTGCCAGCAGCGTCACAGGGGTTGGCACTGAAGCTTTCTTT; CDR3 protein: CASSVTGVGTEAFF
V gene: TRBV2; J gene: TRBJ2-6; D gene: .; clone size: .; CDR3 DNA: TGTGCCAGCAGCCCCAGCTACTCTGGGGCCAACGTCCTGACTTTC; CDR3 protein: CASSPSYSGANVLTF
V gene: TRBV19; J gene: TRBJ1-1; D gene: .; clone size: .; CDR3 DNA: TGTGCCAGTAGTCCCACAGGGACGAACACTGAAGCTTTCTTT; CDR3 protein: CASSPTGTNTEAFF
V gene: TRBV19; J gene: TRBJ1-1; D gene: .; clone size: .; CDR3 DNA: TGTGCCAGTAGTATAGCCGGGCAGAACACTGAAGCTTTCTTT; CDR3 protein: CASSIAGQNTEAFF
V gene: TRBV28; J gene: TRBJ1-5; D gene: .; clone size: .; CDR3 DNA: TGTGCCAGCAGTTTAAAAAGGGCGTTTAATCAGCCCCAGCATTTT; CDR3 protein: CASSLKRAFNQPQHF
V gene: TRBV7-9; J gene: TRBJ1-3; D gene: .; clone size: .; CDR3 DNA: TGTGCCAGCAGCCCCAATCCTACAGCTGGAAACACCATATATTTT; CDR3 protein: CASSPNPTAGNTIYF
V gene: TRBV10-3; J gene: TRBJ2-3; D gene: .; clone size: few; CDR3 DNA: TGTGCCATAAAAACAGGGAGGTTTCAAGATACGCAGTATTTT; CDR3 protein: CAIKTGRFQDTQYF
V gene: TRBV10-3; J gene: TRBJ2-2; D gene: TRBD1; clone size: .; CDR3 DNA: TGTGCCATCAGTGAACGGCCCGGGACAGGGGCCACCGGGGAGCTGTTTTTT; CDR3 protein: CAISERPGTGATGELFF
V gene: TRBV29-1; J gene: TRBJ1-1; D gene: .; clone size: .; CDR3 DNA: TGCAGCGTTGCAGGCACGACGAACACTGAAGCTTTCTTT; CDR3 protein: CSVAGTTNTEAFF
V gene: TRBV10-2; J gene: TRBJ1-1; D gene: .; clone size: .; CDR3 DNA: TGCGCCAGCAGTGAATTACAGGGTAACACTGAAGCTTTCTTT; CDR3 protein: CASSELQGNTEAFF
V gene: TRBV7-9; J gene: TRBJ1-3; D gene: .; clone size: .; CDR3 DNA: TGTGCCAGCAGCTTAACCTTTATCGCTGGAAACACCATATATTTT; CDR3 protein: CASSLTFIAGNTIYF
V gene: TRBV25-1; J gene: TRBJ2-1; D gene: .; clone size: .; CDR3 DNA: TGTGCCAGCAGTGAAGGTCGGGGAAGTGCCTACAATGAGCAGTTCTTC; CDR3 protein: CASSEGRGSAYNEQFF
V gene: TRBV3-1/TRBV3-2; J gene: TRBJ1-6; D gene: .; clone size: .; CDR3 DNA: TGTGCCAGCAGCCGTCGGGCGGATTTCAATTCACCCCTCCACTTT; CDR3 protein: CASSRRADFNSPLHF
V gene: TRBV19; J gene: TRBJ2-3; D gene: TRBD1; clone size: .; CDR3 DNA: TGTGCCAGTAGTTCTTGGGACAGGGGCAGCACAGATACGCAGTATTTT; CDR3 protein: CASSSWDRGSTDTQYF
V gene: TRBV6-6; J gene: TRBJ1-5; D gene: .; clone size: once; CDR3 DNA: TGTGCCAGCAGTTACTCGAACGGGCCCCAGCATTTT; CDR3 protein: CASSYSNGPQHF
V gene: TRBV28; J gene: TRBJ2-7; D gene: .; clone size: .; CDR3 DNA: TGTGCCATCGGACACTCCTCGACCTACGAGCAGTACTTC; CDR3 protein: CAIGHSSTYEQYF
V gene: TRBV2; J gene: TRBJ2-3; D gene: .; clone size: .; CDR3 DNA: TGTGCCAGCACTTCTTCTAGCGTGGGTACAGATACGCAGTATTTT; CDR3 protein: CASTSSSVGTDTQYF
V gene: TRBV14; J gene: TRBJ2-3; D gene: .; clone size: .; CDR3 DNA: TGTGCCAGCAGCCCTCTTGGGGGGACTGAGCGAGATACGCAGTATTTT; CDR3 protein: CASSPLGGTERDTQYF
V gene: TRBV10-3; J gene: TRBJ2-1; D gene: TRBD1; clone size: .; CDR3 DNA: TGTGCCATCAGTCCCACCGAGGTCGCATTAGGGGGCGAGCAGTTCTTC; CDR3 protein: CAISPTEVALGGEQFF
V gene: TRBV5-4; J gene: TRBJ2-5; D gene: .; clone size: .; CDR3 DNA: TGTGCCAGCAGCCCTAGTCCGTACCAAGAGACCCAGTACTTC; CDR3 protein: CASSPSPYQETQYF
V gene: TRBV18; J gene: TRBJ1-1; D gene: TRBD1; clone size: .; CDR3 DNA: TGTGCCAGCCAGTCACTAGGACAGGGGAACACTGAAGCTTTCTTT; CDR3 protein: CASQSLGQGNTEAFF
V gene: TRBV28; J gene: TRBJ1-4; D gene: .; clone size: .; CDR3 DNA: TGTGCCAGCAGTTGGCGGAGTAATGAAAAACTGTTTTTT; CDR3 protein: CASSWRSNEKLFF
V gene: TRBV28; J gene: TRBJ1-5; D gene: TRBD1; clone size: .; CDR3 DNA: TGTGCCAGCAGTTTTTCCGGGACAGGGGGCTATCAGCCCCAGCATTTT; CDR3 protein: CASSFSGTGGYQPQHF
V gene: TRBV7-9; J gene: TRBJ2-7; D gene: TRBD1; clone size: once; CDR3 DNA: TGTGCCAGCACTGGACAGGGAACCTACGAGCAGTACTTC; CDR3 protein: CASTGQGTYEQYF
V gene: TRBV28; J gene: TRBJ1-4; D gene: .; clone size: .; CDR3 DNA: TGTGCCAGCAGTACCATCGGACATAATGAAAAACTGTTTTTT; CDR3 protein: CASSTIGHNEKLFF
V gene: TRBV2; J gene: TRBJ2-7; D gene: .; clone size: .; CDR3 DNA: TGTGCCAGCATGGGCCAGGGGACCTACGAGCAGTACTTC; CDR3 protein: CASMGQGTYEQYF
V gene: TRBV30; J gene: TRBJ2-7; D gene: .; clone size: .; CDR3 DNA: TGTGCCTGGAGTCAGCCCACCGGGGCCTACGAGCAGTACTTC; CDR3 protein: CAWSQPTGAYEQYF
V gene: TRBV5-4; J gene: TRBJ2-7; D gene: .; clone size: once; CDR3 DNA: TGTGCCAGCAGCTTGGTGTCTCGCGAGCAGTACTTC; CDR3 protein: CASSLVSREQYF
V gene: TRBV7-2; J gene: TRBJ2-7; D gene: .; clone size: .; CDR3 DNA: TGTGCCAGCAGCTTACAGGGTCAGCAGTACTTC; CDR3 protein: CASSLQGQQYF
V gene: TRBV7-8; J gene: TRBJ1-2; D gene: .; clone size: .; CDR3 DNA: TGTGCCAGCAGCCCCCGGACAGACTATGGCTACACCTTC; CDR3 protein: CASSPRTDYGYTF
V gene: TRBV2; J gene: TRBJ2-1; D gene: .; clone size: .; CDR3 DNA: TGTGCCAGCCGTGAAGTTGGTGAGCAGTTCTTC; CDR3 protein: CASREVGEQFF
V gene: TRBV6-5; J gene: TRBJ1-1; D gene: .; clone size: .; CDR3 DNA: TGTGCCAGCAGTTACCGAGAAACAGGGACGAACACTGAAGCTTTCTTT; CDR3 protein: CASSYRETGTNTEAFF
V gene: TRBV25-1; J gene: TRBJ1-2; D gene: .; clone size: .; CDR3 DNA: TGTGCCAGCAGCTACCAGACAGAGACCGTGGGGGGCTACACCTTC; CDR3 protein: CASSYQTETVGGYTF
V gene: TRBV3-1/TRBV3-2; J gene: TRBJ1-2; D gene: .; clone size: .; CDR3 DNA: TGTGCCAGCAGCCAAGAAGCCGGTGGCGATACCGGCTACACCTTC; CDR3 protein: CASSQEAGGDTGYTF
V gene: TRBV4-2; J gene: TRBJ2-1; D gene: .; clone size: once; CDR3 DNA: TGTGCCAGCAGCCAAGAACGCAATGAGCAGTTCTTC; CDR3 protein: CASSQERNEQFF
V gene: TRBV28; J gene: TRBJ1-4; D gene: .; clone size: .; CDR3 DNA: TGTGCCGGGAAGAGGGCAGCAACTAATGAAAAACTGTTTTTT; CDR3 protein: CAGKRAATNEKLFF
V gene: TRBV27; J gene: TRBJ1-2; D gene: TRBD1; clone size: once; CDR3 DNA: TGTGCCAGCAGTCCCGAGGACAGGGCGGGGGTAGACTATGGCTACACCTTC; CDR3 protein: CASSPEDRAGVDYGYTF
V gene: TRBV6-6; J gene: TRBJ1-1; D gene: .; clone size: .; CDR3 DNA: TGTGCCAGCAGTTACGGGGCTCATTGGGGTAACACTGAAGCTTTCTTT; CDR3 protein: CASSYGAHWGNTEAFF
V gene: TRBV7-3; J gene: TRBJ1-1; D gene: .; clone size: .; CDR3 DNA: TGTGCCAGCAGCCCAGAAGAGGGGCAAAACACTGAAGCTTTCTTT; CDR3 protein: CASSPEEGQNTEAFF
V gene: TRBV6-4; J gene: TRBJ2-7; D gene: TRBD2; clone size: .; CDR3 DNA: TGTGCCAGCAGTGACATAAAGAGGTCCGGGGGGGATAACTACGAGCAGTACTTC; CDR3 protein: CASSDIKRSGGDNYEQYF
V gene: TRBV7-2; J gene: TRBJ1-1; D gene: .; clone size: .; CDR3 DNA: TGTGCCAGCAGCTATACTTCGGTGACAGGCGCCGGGAACACTGAAGCTTTCTTT; CDR3 protein: CASSYTSVTGAGNTEAFF
V gene: TRBV9; J gene: TRBJ1-4; D gene: TRBD1; clone size: .; CDR3 DNA: TGTGCCAGCAGCAAAAGACAGGGAGTGGTAGGTGAAAAACTGTTTTTT; CDR3 protein: CASSKRQGVVGEKLFF
V gene: TRBV19; J gene: TRBJ2-6; D gene: TRBD1; clone size: .; CDR3 DNA: TGTGCCAGTCTGGACAGGGCTGGGGCCAACGTCCTGACTTTC; CDR3 protein: CASLDRAGANVLTF
V gene: TRBV7-9; J gene: TRBJ1-1; D gene: TRBD1; clone size: .; CDR3 DNA: TGTGCCAGCAGCCGGGACAGAGACACTGAAGCTTTCTTT; CDR3 protein: CASSRDRDTEAFF
V gene: TRBV5-8; J gene: TRBJ1-4; D gene: .; clone size: .; CDR3 DNA: TGTGCCAGCACCCAACGGGGGGCCGGTGAAAAACTGTTTTTT; CDR3 protein: CASTQRGAGEKLFF
V gene: TRBV27; J gene: TRBJ1-2; D gene: TRBD1; clone size: .; CDR3 DNA: TGTGCCAGCAGTTCGCCGGGACAGGGGTATGGCTACACCTTC; CDR3 protein: CASSSPGQGYGYTF
V gene: TRBV7-8; J gene: TRBJ1-5; D gene: .; clone size: .; CDR3 DNA: TGTGCCAGCAGCTTAAGCGGGGTTAGCAATCAGCCCCAGCATTTT; CDR3 protein: CASSLSGVSNQPQHF
V gene: TRBV28; J gene: TRBJ1-1; D gene: .; clone size: .; CDR3 DNA: TGTGCCAGCAGGGGACAACTGAACACTGAAGCTTTCTTT; CDR3 protein: CASRGQLNTEAFF
V gene: TRBV24-1; J gene: TRBJ1-2; D gene: .; clone size: .; CDR3 DNA: TGTGCCACCAGTGCCGGCGGGCGCTACACCTTC; CDR3 protein: CATSAGGRYTF
V gene: TRBV5-4; J gene: TRBJ1-2; D gene: .; clone size: .; CDR3 DNA: TGTGCCAGCAGCTTGAGTTCGGGGGCGGGGAGTGGCTACACCTTC; CDR3 protein: CASSLSSGAGSGYTF
V gene: TRBV2; J gene: TRBJ1-2; D gene: .; clone size: .; CDR3 DNA: TGTGCCAGCAGTGAAGACCGGGGCCCCTATGGCTACACCTTC; CDR3 protein: CASSEDRGPYGYTF
V gene: TRBV11-2; J gene: TRBJ1-2; D gene: .; clone size: .; CDR3 DNA: TGTGCCAGCATCCCGGACGGGGGGCATGGCTACACCTTC; CDR3 protein: CASIPDGGHGYTF
V gene: TRBV29-1; J gene: TRBJ1-1; D gene: .; clone size: .; CDR3 DNA: TGCAGCGTTGCTGCGGGCCTTAACGCTGAAGCTTTCTTT; CDR3 protein: CSVAAGLNAEAFF
V gene: TRBV7-3; J gene: TRBJ2-3; D gene: .; clone size: .; CDR3 DNA: TGTGCCAGCAGCTTAGTGGGGACCCAAGGGGATACGCAGTATTTT; CDR3 protein: CASSLVGTQGDTQYF